This entry concerns a single T cell receptor (beta chain). This clonotype was counted many times. Its binding antigen is unknown. It has no much larger one-base neighbor in the sample; base qualities were not kept. The record originates from a study of CD8 T cells in ankylosing spondylitis (dated by TCRdb to the late 2010s). With respect to the entire study: The study profiled T cell receptor beta repertoires in healthy donors and ankylosing spondylitis patients to find disease-linked TCR variants. The whole study cohort included about a hundred healthy donors and 25 ankylosing spondylitis patients. Peripheral blood was sampled, and synovial fluid was also collected from ankylosing spondylitis patients. Broader findings and caveats from the paper: The disease-linked clones were reported to be significantly enriched in matched synovial fluid samples from ankylosing spondylitis patients. A CD8+ phenotype was shown by the disease-linked clones, which were found at relatively low frequencies in peripheral blood. A TCR beta motif of several highly homologous amino acid variants appeared characteristic of blood from ankylosing spondylitis patients. Some motif variants were previously reported in synovial fluid and blood of reactive arthritis patients, suggesting common disease-initiation mechanisms.

A distance of 14 bases separates the germline ends of V and J, which lose 3 bases and 4 bases respectively. As encoded in the germline V gene (reference sequence), CDR1 is SGHKS while CDR2 is YYEKEE. The CDR3 spans 15 residues, from the cysteine through the phenylalanine. Only the CDR3 region is kept as DNA, spanning 45 bases read in frame from base 1. The sequencer was an Illumina HiSeq 2500. TCR beta libraries were prepared by quantitative 5'-RACE with molecular barcodes. On the study's bioinformatics: A new computational method, built on a probabilistic model of VDJ rearrangement, was used to identify disease-linked TCR variants. TCRdb passed the public sequencing reads through fastp at Q25 and MiXCR, retaining productive beta sequences. One record per CDR3 amino acid sequence lists the most common genes and DNA. TCRdb, not the authors, supplied the V and J calls. Counted in this sample were approximately 200,000 distinct CDR3 sequences; over 10% of them appeared once. The top ten constitute about 11% of the sample.

Specimen: blood, either unsorted or a sorted T cell fraction (not recorded which). This clonotype was sampled from a female donor with ankylosing spondylitis or in good health (not recorded which). The receptor chain draws on TRBV5-5 and TRBJ1-5; TRBD1 is a possible D gene, resting on 5 matching bases. This receptor carries the CDR3 CASSWAPGGNQPQHF. The nucleotide sequence reads TGTGCCAGCAGCTGGGCTCCGGGGGGAAATCAGCCCCAGCATTTT.